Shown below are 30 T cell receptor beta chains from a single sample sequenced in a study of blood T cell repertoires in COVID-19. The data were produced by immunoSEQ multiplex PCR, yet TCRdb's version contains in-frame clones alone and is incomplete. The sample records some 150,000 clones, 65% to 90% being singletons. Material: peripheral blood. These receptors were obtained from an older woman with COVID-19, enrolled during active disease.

CDR3: CASAYAGTDGNTIYF. DNA for the CDR3: TGTGCCAGCGCCTATGCCGGGACAGATGGAAACACCATATATTTT. The chain links TRBV2 to TRBJ1-3; 7 bases are a match to TRBD1. This CDR3 spans 15 amino acids. V was pared by 8 bases and J by 3 bases, with 10 bases of the junction left unmatched. CDR1 is SNHLY, CDR2 FYNNEI, per germline.

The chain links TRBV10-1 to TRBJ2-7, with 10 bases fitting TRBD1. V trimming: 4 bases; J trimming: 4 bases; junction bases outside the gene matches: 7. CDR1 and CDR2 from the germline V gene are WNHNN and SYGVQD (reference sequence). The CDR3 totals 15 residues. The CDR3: CASSVSTGGIYEQYF. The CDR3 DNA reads TGCGCCAGCAGTGTGTCGACAGGGGGCATATACGAGCAGTACTTC.

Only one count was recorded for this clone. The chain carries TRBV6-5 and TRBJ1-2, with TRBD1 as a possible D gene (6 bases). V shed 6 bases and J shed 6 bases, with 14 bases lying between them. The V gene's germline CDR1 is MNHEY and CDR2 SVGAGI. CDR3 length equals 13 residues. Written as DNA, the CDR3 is TGTGCCAGCAGGAACAGGGACAACAATGGCTACACCTTC. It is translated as CASRNRDNNGYTF.

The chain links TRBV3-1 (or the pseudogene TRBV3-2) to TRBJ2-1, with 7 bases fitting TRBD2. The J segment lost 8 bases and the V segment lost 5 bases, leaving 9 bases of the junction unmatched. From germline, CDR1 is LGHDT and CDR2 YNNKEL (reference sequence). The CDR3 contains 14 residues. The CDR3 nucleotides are TGTGCCAGCAGCGGCCGGGGAGGGAAGGATGAGCAGTTCTTC. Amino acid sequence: CASSGRGGKDEQFF.

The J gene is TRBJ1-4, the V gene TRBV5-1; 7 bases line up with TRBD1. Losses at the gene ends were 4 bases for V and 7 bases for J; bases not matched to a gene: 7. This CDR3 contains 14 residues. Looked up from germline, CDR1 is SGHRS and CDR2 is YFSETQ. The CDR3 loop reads CASSLDRPGEKLFF. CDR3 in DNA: TGCGCCAGCAGCCTGGACAGGCCTGGTGAAAAACTGTTTTTT.

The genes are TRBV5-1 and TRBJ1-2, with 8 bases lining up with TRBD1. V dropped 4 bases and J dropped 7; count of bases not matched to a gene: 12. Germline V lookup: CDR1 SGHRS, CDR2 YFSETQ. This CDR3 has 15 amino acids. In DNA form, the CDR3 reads TGCGCCAGCAGCCACGGACAGGGTTCGATTGGTGGCTACACCTTC. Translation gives CASSHGQGSIGGYTF.

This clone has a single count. In DNA form, the CDR3 reads TGCAGCGTTGTGCACAACTCTGGAAACACCATATATTTT. As protein: CSVVHNSGNTIYF. This sequence joins TRBV29-1 and TRBJ1-3; unclear D gene. The CDR3 has 13 residues. V gave up 4 bases and J gave up 0 bases, with 7 bases separating them. Germline CDR1 SQVTM, CDR2 ANQGSEA.

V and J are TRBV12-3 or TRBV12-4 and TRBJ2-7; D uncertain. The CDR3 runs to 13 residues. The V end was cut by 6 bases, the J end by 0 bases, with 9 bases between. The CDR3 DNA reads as TGTGCCAGCAGCCCCCGGAGCTCCTACGAGCAGTACTTC. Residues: CASSPRSSYEQYF.

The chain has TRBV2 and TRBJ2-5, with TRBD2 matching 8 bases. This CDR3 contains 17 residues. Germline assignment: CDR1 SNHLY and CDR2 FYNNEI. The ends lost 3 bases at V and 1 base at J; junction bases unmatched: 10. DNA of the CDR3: TGTGCCAGCAGTGAGGGGGTCCTAGCGGGCGGCCAAGAGACCCAGTACTTC. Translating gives CASSEGVLAGGQETQYF.

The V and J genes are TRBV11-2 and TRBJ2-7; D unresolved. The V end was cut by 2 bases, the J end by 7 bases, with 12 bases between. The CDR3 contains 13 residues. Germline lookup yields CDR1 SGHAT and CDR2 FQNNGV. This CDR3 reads CASSLRLDGEQYF. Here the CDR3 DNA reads TGTGCCAGCAGCTTAAGACTGGATGGGGAGCAGTACTTC.

The CDR3 here is CASSPRSNSYNEQFF. CDR3 coding DNA: TGTGCCAGCAGCCCTCGGTCTAACTCCTACAATGAGCAGTTCTTC. V gene TRBV7-6 combines with J gene TRBJ2-1; the D is unclear. CDR1 is SGHVS, CDR2 FNYEAQ, per germline. The CDR3 sequence is 15 residues long. V lost 5 bases to trimming and J lost 0 bases, with 11 bases between them.

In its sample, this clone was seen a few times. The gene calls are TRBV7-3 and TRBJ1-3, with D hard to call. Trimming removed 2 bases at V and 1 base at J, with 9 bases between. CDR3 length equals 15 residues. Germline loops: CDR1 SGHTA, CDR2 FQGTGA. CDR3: CASSLYSQSGNTIYF. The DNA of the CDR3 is TGTGCCAGCAGCTTATACAGTCAATCTGGAAACACCATATATTTT.

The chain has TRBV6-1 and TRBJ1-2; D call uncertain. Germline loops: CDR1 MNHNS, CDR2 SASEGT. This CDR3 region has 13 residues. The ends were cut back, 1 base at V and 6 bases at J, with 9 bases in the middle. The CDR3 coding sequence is TGTGCCAGCAGTGAAGGAGGGAAGCATGGCTACACCTTC. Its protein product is CASSEGGKHGYTF.

The CDR3: CASSMNFYNEQFF. In DNA form, the CDR3 reads TGTGCCAGTAGTATGAACTTCTACAATGAGCAGTTCTTC. The chain is built from TRBV19 and TRBJ2-1; D remains ambiguous. Germline values: CDR1 LNHDA, CDR2 SQIVND (reference sequence). V lost 3 bases and J lost 3, with 6 bases in between. CDR3 length: 13 amino acids. Drawing the rest from reference TRBV19 and TRBJ2-1, the complete variable domain is DGGITQSPKYLFRKEGQNVTLSCEQNLNHDAMYWYRQDPGQGLRLIYYSQIVNDFQKGDIAEGYSVSREKKESFPLTVTSAQKNPTAFYLCASSMNFYNEQFFGPGTRLTVL.

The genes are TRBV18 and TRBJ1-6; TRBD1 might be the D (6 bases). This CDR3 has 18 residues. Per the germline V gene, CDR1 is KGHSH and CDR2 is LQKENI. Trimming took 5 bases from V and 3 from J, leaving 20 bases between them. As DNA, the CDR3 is TGTGCCAGCTCAAAATCCCCCACAGGGACCCTCTATAATTCACCCCTCCACTTT. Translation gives CASSKSPTGTLYNSPLHF. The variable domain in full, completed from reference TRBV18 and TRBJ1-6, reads NAGVMQNPRHLVRRRGQEARLRCSPMKGHSHVYWYRQLPEEGLKFMVYLQKENIIDESGMPKERFSAEFPKEGPSILRIQQVVRGDSAAYFCASSKSPTGTLYNSPLHFGNGTRLTVT.

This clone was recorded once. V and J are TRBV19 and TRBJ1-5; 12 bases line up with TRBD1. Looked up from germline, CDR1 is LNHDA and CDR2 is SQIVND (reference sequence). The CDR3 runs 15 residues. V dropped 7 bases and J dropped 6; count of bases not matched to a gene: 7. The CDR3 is CASTPGTGGGQPQHF. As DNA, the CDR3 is TGTGCCAGTACCCCCGGGACAGGGGGCGGTCAGCCCCAGCATTTT. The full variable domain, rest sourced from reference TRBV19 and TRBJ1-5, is DGGITQSPKYLFRKEGQNVTLSCEQNLNHDAMYWYRQDPGQGLRLIYYSQIVNDFQKGDIAEGYSVSREKKESFPLTVTSAQKNPTAFYLCASTPGTGGGQPQHFGDGTRLSIL.

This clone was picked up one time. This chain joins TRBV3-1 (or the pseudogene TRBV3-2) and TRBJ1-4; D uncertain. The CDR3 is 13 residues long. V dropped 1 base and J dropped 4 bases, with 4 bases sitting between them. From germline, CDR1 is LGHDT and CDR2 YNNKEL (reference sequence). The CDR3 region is CASSQVRNEKLFF. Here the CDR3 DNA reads TGTGCCAGCAGCCAAGTGCGTAATGAAAAACTGTTTTTT.

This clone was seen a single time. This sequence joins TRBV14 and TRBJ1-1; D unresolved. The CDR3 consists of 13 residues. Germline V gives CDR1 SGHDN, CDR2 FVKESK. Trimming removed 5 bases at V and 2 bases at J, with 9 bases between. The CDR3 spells CASSTSGNTEAFF. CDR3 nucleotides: TGTGCCAGCAGCACTTCCGGTAACACTGAAGCTTTCTTT. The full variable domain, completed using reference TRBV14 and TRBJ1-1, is EAGVTQFPSHSVIEKGQTVTLRCDPISGHDNLYWYRRVMGKEIKFLLHFVKESKQDESGMPNNRFLAERTGGTYSTLKVQPAELEDSGVYFCASSTSGNTEAFFGQGTRLTVV.

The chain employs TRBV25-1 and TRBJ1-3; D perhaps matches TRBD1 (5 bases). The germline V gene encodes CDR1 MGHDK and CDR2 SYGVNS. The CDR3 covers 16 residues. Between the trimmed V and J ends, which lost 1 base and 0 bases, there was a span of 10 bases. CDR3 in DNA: TGTGCCAGCAGTGAATTTAGGGGTCCCTCTGGAAACACCATATATTTT. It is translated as CASSEFRGPSGNTIYF.

CDR3 in DNA: TGTGCCATCAGGATGGGCATGCGGCTAGCGGGATCAGATACGCAGTATTTT. Amino acid sequence: CAIRMGMRLAGSDTQYF. The rearrangement uses TRBV10-3 and TRBJ2-3, with 9 positions matching TRBD2. The trim removed 6 bases at V and 4 bases at J, leaving 14 bases unmatched. From germline, CDR1 is ENHRY and CDR2 SYGVKD. The CDR3 has 17 amino acids.

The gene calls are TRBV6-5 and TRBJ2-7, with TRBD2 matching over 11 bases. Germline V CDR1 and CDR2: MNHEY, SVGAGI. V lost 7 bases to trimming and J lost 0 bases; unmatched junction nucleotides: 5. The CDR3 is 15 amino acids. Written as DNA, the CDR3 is TGTGCCAGCACCGCGGGACTAGCGGCCTCCTACGAGCAGTACTTC. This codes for CASTAGLAASYEQYF.

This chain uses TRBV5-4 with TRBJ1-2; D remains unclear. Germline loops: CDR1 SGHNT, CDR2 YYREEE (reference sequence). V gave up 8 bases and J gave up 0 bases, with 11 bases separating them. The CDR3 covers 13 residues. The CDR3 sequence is CASQQEPNYGYTF. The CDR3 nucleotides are TGTGCCAGTCAGCAGGAACCTAACTATGGCTACACCTTC.

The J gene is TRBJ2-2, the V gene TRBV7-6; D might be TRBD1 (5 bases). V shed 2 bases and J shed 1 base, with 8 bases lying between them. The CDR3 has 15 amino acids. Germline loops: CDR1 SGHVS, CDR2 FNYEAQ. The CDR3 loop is CASSLITGNTGELFF. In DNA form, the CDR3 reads TGTGCCAGCAGCTTAATAACAGGGAACACCGGGGAGCTGTTTTTT.

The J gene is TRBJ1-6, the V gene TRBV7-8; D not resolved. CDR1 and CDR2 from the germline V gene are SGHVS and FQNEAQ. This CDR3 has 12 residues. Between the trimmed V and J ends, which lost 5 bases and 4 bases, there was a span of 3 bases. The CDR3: CASSPYNSPLHF. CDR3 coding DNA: TGTGCCAGCAGCCCATATAATTCACCCCTCCACTTT.

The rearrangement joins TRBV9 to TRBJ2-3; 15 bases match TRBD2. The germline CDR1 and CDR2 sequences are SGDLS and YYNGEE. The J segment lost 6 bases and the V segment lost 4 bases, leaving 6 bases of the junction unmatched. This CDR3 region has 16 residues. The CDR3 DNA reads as TGTGCCAGCAGCACGGGACTAGCGGGAGGACGGGATACGCAGTATTTT. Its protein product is CASSTGLAGGRDTQYF. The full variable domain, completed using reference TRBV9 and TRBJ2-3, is DSGVTQTPKHLITATGQRVTLRCSPRSGDLSVYWYQQSLDQGLQFLIQYYNGEERAKGNILERFSAQQFPDLHSELNLSSLELGDSALYFCASSTGLAGGRDTQYFGPGTRLTVL.

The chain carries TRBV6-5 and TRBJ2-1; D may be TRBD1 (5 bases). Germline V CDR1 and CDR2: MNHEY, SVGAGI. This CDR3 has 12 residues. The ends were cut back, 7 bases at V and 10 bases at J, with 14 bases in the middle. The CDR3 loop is CASNLRVSEQFF. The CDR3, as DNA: TGTGCCAGCAATCTCAGGGTTTCGGAGCAGTTCTTC.

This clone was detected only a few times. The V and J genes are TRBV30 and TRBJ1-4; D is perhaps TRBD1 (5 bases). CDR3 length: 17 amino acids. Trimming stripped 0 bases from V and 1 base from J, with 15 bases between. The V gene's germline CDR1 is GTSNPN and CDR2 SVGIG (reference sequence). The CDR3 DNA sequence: TGTGCCTGGAGTGTCTCGGGGGACGGACTAACTAATGAAAAACTGTTTTTT. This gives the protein CAWSVSGDGLTNEKLFF. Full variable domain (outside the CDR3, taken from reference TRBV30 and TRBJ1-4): SQTIHQWPATLVQPVGSPLSLECTVEGTSNPNLYWYRQAAGRGLQLLFYSVGIGQISSEVPQNLSASRPQDRQFILSSKKLLLSDSGFYLCAWSVSGDGLTNEKLFFGSGTQLSVL.

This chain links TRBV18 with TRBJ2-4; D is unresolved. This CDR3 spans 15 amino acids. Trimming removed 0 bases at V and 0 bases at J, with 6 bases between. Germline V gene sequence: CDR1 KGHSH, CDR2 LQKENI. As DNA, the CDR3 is TGTGCCAGCTCACCACCTCTCGGAGCCAAAAACATTCAGTACTTC. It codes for CASSPPLGAKNIQYF.

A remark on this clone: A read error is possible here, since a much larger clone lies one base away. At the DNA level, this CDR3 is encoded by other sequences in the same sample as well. The CDR3 loop reads CASSYSTANTEAFF. CDR3 nucleotides: TGTGCCAGCAGTTACTCGACAGCGAACACTGAAGCTTTCTTT. The chain has TRBV6-5 and TRBJ1-1; a possible D gene is TRBD1 (5 bases). This CDR3 comprises 14 residues. V was shortened by 0 bases and J by 1 base, with 6 bases between the two germline ends. The germline V gene encodes CDR1 MNHEY and CDR2 SVGAGI.

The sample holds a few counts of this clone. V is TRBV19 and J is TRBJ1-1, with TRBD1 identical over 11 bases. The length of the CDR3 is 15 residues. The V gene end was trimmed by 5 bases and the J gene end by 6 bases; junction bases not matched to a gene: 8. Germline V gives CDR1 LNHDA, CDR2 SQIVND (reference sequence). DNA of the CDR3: TGTGCCAGTAGTGCCGGGACAGGGGGGAAGGCTGAAGCTTTCTTT. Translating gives CASSAGTGGKAEAFF. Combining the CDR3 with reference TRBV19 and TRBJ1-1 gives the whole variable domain DGGITQSPKYLFRKEGQNVTLSCEQNLNHDAMYWYRQDPGQGLRLIYYSQIVNDFQKGDIAEGYSVSREKKESFPLTVTSAQKNPTAFYLCASSAGTGGKAEAFFGQGTRLTVV.